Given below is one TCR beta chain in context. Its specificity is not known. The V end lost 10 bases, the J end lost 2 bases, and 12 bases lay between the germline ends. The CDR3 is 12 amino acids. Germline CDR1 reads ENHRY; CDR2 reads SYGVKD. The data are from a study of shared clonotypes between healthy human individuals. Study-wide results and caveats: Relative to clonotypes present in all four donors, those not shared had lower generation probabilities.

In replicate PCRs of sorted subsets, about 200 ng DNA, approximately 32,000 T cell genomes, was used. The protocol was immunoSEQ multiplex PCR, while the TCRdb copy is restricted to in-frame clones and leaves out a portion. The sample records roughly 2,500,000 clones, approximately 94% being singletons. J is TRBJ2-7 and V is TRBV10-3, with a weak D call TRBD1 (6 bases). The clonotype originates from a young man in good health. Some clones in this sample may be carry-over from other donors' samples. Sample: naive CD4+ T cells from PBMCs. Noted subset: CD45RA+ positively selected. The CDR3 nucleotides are TGTGCCACCACAGGACAGCCCTACGAGCAGTACTTC. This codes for CATTGQPYEQYF.